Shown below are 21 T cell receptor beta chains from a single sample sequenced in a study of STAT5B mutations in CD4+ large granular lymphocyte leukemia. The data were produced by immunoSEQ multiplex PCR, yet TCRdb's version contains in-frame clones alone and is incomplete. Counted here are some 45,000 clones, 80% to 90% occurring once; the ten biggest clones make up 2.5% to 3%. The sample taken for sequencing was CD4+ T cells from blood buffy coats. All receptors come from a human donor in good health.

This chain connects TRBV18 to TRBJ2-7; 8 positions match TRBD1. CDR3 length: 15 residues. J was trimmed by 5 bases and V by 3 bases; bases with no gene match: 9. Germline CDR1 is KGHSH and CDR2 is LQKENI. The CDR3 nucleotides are TGTGCCAGCTCACCCGACCAGGGGGCGCGGCACGAGCAGTACTTC. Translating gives CASSPDQGARHEQYF. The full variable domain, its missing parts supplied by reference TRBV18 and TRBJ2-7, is NAGVMQNPRHLVRRRGQEARLRCSPMKGHSHVYWYRQLPEEGLKFMVYLQKENIIDESGMPKERFSAEFPKEGPSILRIQQVVRGDSAAYFCASSPDQGARHEQYFGPGTRLTVT.

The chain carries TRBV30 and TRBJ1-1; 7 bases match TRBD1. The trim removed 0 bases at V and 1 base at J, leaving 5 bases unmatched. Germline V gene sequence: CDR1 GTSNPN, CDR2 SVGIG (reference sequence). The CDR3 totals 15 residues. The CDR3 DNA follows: TGTGCCTGGAGTGTCTGGGGGACAGCGAACACTGAAGCTTTCTTT. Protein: CAWSVWGTANTEAFF. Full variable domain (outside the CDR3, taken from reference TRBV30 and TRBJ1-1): SQTIHQWPATLVQPVGSPLSLECTVEGTSNPNLYWYRQAAGRGLQLLFYSVGIGQISSEVPQNLSASRPQDRQFILSSKKLLLSDSGFYLCAWSVWGTANTEAFFGQGTRLTVV.

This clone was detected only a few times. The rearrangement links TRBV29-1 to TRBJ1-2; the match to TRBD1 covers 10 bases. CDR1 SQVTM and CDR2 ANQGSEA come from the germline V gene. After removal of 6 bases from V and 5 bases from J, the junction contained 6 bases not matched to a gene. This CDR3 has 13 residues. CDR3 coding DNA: TGCAGCGTGGGACAGGGGTCGACATATGGCTACACCTTC. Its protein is CSVGQGSTYGYTF.

The CDR3 bases are TGCGCCAGCAGCCCGCGGGGGGAGCCACCCTACGAGCAGTACTTC. This encodes CASSPRGEPPYEQYF. The rearrangement uses TRBV5-1 and TRBJ2-7; 8 bases are a match to TRBD2. Per germline, CDR1 SGHRS and CDR2 YFSETQ. The CDR3 runs to 15 residues. The V gene end was trimmed by 4 bases and the J gene end by 2 bases; junction bases not matched to a gene: 8.

The CDR3 region is CASRKSQATNEKLFF. CDR3 nucleotide sequence: TGTGCCAGCAGAAAAAGCCAGGCAACTAATGAAAAACTGTTTTTT. This chain uses TRBV27 with TRBJ1-4; D gene ambiguous. This CDR3 has 15 amino acids. Between the trimmed V and J ends, which lost 6 bases and 0 bases, there was a span of 11 bases. CDR1 and CDR2 from the germline V gene are MNHEY and SMNVEV (reference sequence).

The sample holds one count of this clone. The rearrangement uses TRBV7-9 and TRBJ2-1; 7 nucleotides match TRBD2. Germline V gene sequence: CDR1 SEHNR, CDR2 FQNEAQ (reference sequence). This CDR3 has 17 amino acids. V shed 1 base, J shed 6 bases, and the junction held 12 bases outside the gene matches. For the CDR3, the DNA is TGTGCCAGCAGCTTAGAGTGGGAGGGAGTTAAGGTCAATGAGCAGTTCTTC. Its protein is CASSLEWEGVKVNEQFF. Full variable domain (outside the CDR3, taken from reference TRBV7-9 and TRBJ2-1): DTGVSQNPRHKITKRGQNVTFRCDPISEHNRLYWYRQTLGQGPEFLTYFQNEAQLEKSRLLSDRFSAERPKGSFSTLEIQRTEQGDSAMYLCASSLEWEGVKVNEQFFGPGTRLTVL.

The CDR3 is CASSLEGGVGTEAFF. In nucleotides, the CDR3 is TGCGCCAGCAGCTTGGAAGGGGGGGTAGGCACTGAAGCTTTCTTT. The chain is built from TRBV5-1 and TRBJ1-1; the D gene is possibly TRBD1 (6 bases). Trimming shortened V by 0 bases and J by 4 bases, and 13 bases separated the two germline ends. There are 15 residues in the CDR3. Germline assignment: CDR1 SGHRS and CDR2 YFSETQ.

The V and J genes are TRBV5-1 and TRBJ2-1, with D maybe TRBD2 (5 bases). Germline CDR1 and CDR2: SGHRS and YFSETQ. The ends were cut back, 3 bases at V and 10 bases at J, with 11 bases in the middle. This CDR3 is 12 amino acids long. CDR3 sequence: CASSWTAGEQFF. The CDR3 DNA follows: TGCGCCAGCAGCTGGACTGCCGGGGAGCAGTTCTTC.

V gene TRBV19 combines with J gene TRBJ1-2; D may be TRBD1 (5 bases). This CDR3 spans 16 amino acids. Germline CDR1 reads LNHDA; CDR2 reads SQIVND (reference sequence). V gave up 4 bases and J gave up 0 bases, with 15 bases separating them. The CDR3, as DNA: TGTGCCAGTAGTAATTGGGAGGGGAAAACTAACTATGGCTACACCTTC. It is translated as CASSNWEGKTNYGYTF.

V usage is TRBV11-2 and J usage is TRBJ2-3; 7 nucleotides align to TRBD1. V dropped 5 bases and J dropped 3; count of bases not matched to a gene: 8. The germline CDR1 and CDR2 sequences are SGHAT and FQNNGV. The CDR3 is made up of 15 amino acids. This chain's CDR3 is CASSEQGIRTDTQYF. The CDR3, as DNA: TGTGCCAGCAGCGAACAGGGGATTCGGACAGATACGCAGTATTTT.

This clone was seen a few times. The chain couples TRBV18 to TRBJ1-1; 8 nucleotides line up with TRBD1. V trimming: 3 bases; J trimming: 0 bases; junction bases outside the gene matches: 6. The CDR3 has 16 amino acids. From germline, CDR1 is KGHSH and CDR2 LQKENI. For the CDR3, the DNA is TGTGCCAGCTCACCGGACAGGGAATTCATGAACACTGAAGCTTTCTTT. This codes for CASSPDREFMNTEAFF.

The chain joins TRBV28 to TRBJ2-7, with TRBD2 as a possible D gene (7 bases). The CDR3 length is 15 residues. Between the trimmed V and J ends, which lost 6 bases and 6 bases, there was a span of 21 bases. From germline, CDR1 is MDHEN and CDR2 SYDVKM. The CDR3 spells CASRLGGATGAEQYF. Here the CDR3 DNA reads TGTGCCAGCAGGCTGGGGGGGGCAACCGGGGCCGAGCAGTACTTC.

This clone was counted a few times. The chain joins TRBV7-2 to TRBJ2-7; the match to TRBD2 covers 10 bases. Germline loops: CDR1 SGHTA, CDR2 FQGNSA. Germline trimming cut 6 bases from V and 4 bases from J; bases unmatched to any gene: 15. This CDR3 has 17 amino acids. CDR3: CASSHNGGAGGLYEQYF. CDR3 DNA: TGTGCCAGCAGTCACAACGGGGGAGCGGGAGGGCTATACGAGCAGTACTTC.

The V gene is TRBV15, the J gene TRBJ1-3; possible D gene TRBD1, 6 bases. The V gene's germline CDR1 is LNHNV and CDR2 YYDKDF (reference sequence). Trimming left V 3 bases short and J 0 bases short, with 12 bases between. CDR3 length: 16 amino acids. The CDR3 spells CATSRAGTPSGNTIYF. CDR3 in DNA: TGTGCCACCAGCAGGGCCGGGACACCCTCTGGAAACACCATATATTTT. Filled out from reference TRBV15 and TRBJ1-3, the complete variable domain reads DAMVIQNPRYQVTQFGKPVTLSCSQTLNHNVMYWYQQKSSQAPKLLFHYYDKDFNNEADTPDNFQSRRPNTSFCFLDIRSPGLGDTAMYLCATSRAGTPSGNTIYFGEGSWLTVV.

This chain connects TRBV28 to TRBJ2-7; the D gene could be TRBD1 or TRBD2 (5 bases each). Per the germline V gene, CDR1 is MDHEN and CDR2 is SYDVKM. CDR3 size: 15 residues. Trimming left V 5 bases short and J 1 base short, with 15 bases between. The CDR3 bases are TGTGCCAGCAGTCCGGGACCCAACCGGTCCTACGAGCAGTACTTC. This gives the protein CASSPGPNRSYEQYF.

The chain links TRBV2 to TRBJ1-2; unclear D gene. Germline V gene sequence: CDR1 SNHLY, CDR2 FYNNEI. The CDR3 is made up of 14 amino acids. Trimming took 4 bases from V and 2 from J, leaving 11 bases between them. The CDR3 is CASSASPVNYGYTF. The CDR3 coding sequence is TGTGCCAGCAGTGCCTCTCCAGTAAACTATGGCTACACCTTC.

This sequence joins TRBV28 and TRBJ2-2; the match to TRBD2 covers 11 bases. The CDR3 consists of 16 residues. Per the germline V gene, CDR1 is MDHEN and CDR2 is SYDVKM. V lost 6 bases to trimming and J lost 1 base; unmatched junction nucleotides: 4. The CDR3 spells CASSPGTSGNTGELFF. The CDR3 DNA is TGTGCCAGCAGCCCCGGGACTAGCGGGAACACCGGGGAGCTGTTTTTT.

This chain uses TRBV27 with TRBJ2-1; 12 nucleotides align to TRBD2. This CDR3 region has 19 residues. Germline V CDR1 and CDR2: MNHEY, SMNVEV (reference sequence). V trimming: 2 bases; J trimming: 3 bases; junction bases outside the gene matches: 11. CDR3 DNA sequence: TGTGCCAGCAGTTTACTAGCGGGAGGGCCCACGATCGACTACAATGAGCAGTTCTTC. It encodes CASSLLAGGPTIDYNEQFF.

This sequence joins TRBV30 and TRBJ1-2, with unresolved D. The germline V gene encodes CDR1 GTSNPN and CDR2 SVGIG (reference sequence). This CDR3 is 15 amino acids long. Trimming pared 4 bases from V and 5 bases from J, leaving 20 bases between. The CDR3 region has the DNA TGTGCCTGGACTCCCCACGGCGTTCTAGGGTATGGCTACACCTTC. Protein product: CAWTPHGVLGYGYTF.

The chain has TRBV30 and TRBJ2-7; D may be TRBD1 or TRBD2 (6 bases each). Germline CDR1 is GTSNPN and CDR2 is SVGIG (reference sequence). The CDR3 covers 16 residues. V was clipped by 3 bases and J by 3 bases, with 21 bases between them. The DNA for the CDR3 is TGTGCCTGGAGCCCGTCTATTACAGGGAGGCGCTACGAGCAGTACTTC. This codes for CAWSPSITGRRYEQYF.

The CDR3 region has the DNA TGTGCCAGCTCACCCGCGGCGGTGCGGTATGGAAACACCATATATTTT. Translation: CASSPAAVRYGNTIYF. V and J are TRBV18 and TRBJ1-3; D uncertain. V lost 3 bases to trimming and J lost 3 bases, with 15 bases between them. Per the germline V gene, CDR1 is KGHSH and CDR2 is LQKENI. CDR3 length: 16 residues.